This record covers a single T cell receptor (beta chain). Methods used by the authors: The authors estimated nucleated cell counts from reference gene primer amplification. Some clones are missing from TCRdb's copy, which holds only in-frame ones; the method was immunoSEQ multiplex PCR. V and J calls and clone size are those listed in that table; D and trimming were worked out from the DNA. Of around 300,000 clones in the sample, roughly 85% are singletons; the top ten hold around 7.8%. These data originate in a study of blood T cell repertoires in COVID-19. Study at large: Samples came from the United States, Italy and Spain, spanning acute and convalescent COVID-19. Sample material is recorded as cDNA or gDNA derived from T cells, B-cell-depleted T cells, or PBMCs.

CDR1 and CDR2 (germline): MGHRA, YSYEKL. Trimming took off 0 bases at V and 5 bases at J, with 13 bases between the two ends. The CDR3 loop spans 16 amino acids. Sequencing was performed on peripheral blood. The sequence derives from a human donor in a cohort sampled during active COVID-19. This chain links TRBV4-1 with TRBJ2-2; no definite D call. The CDR3 DNA reads as TGCGCCAGCAGCCAAGATCACCAACACATGACCGGGGAGCTGTTTTTT. It yields the protein CASSQDHQHMTGELFF.